These 16 T cell receptor beta chains were all obtained from the same sample, sequenced in a study of breast tumors, draining lymph nodes, adjacent tissues. TCRdb ran MiXCR on the multiplex PCR reads and lists one entry per CDR3 protein. Counted here are around 170,000 distinct CDR3 sequences, 25% to 40% occurring once; the ten biggest clones make up about 4%. The lymph nodes were axillary draining lymph nodes from breast cancer patients. The material sequenced was axillary lymph node tissue. The receptor source for this set is a female donor with breast cancer. Some clones in this sample may be carry-over from other donors' samples.

The chain uses TRBV12-3 or TRBV12-4 and TRBJ1-2; 9 bases line up with TRBD1. V was pared by 6 bases and J by 2 bases, with 7 bases of the junction left unmatched. The CDR3 covers 15 residues. The CDR3 sequence is CASSHTGTGNYGYTF. DNA for the CDR3: TGTGCCAGCAGCCACACCGGGACAGGGAACTATGGCTACACCTTC.

This clonotype was seen only a few times. One junction end disagrees with the germline gene, perhaps due to a read error. The V gene is TRBV6-5, the J gene TRBJ2-7; a weak D match, TRBD2 (6 bases). This CDR3 is 14 amino acids long. Germline V gives CDR1 MNHEY, CDR2 SVGAGI. Here the CDR3 DNA reads TGTGCCAGCAGTCACTCAACGGGGGCCTACGAGCAGTACTTC. Its protein product is CASSHSTGAYEQYF.

This clonotype was found many times. The V gene is TRBV5-6, the J gene TRBJ2-7; 13 nucleotides agree with TRBD2. The J segment lost 5 bases and the V segment lost 3 bases, leaving 5 bases of the junction unmatched. The CDR3 length is 15 residues. The V gene's germline CDR1 is SGHDT and CDR2 YYEEEE. CDR3: CASSSLAGGPNEQYF. Written as DNA, the CDR3 is TGTGCCAGCAGCTCACTAGCGGGAGGGCCTAACGAGCAGTACTTC.

In this sample, this clonotype turned up a few times. CDR3 amino acids: CASSSAPGVNTEAFF. In nucleotides, the CDR3 is TGCGCCAGCAGCTCCGCGCCGGGCGTGAACACTGAAGCTTTCTTT. The rearrangement links TRBV5-1 to TRBJ1-1; D uncertain. The CDR3 totals 15 residues. V was cut by 3 bases and J by 0 bases, with 12 bases left in between. CDR1 SGHRS and CDR2 YFSETQ come from the germline V gene. The full variable domain, its missing parts supplied by reference TRBV5-1 and TRBJ1-1, is KAGVTQTPRYLIKTRGQQVTLSCSPISGHRSVSWYQQTPGQGLQFLFEYFSETQRNKGNFPGRFSGRQFSNSRSEMNVSTLELGDSALYLCASSSAPGVNTEAFFGQGTRLTVV.

The genes are TRBV7-9 and TRBJ2-7, with 11 bases that match TRBD2. The CDR3 loop spans 14 amino acids. Per the germline V gene, CDR1 is SEHNR and CDR2 is FQNEAQ (reference sequence). J lost 4 bases, V lost 4 bases, and 3 bases had no gene match. The CDR3 region has the DNA TGTGCCAGCAGCTCTAGCGGGAGGACTTACGAGCAGTACTTC. Its translation: CASSSSGRTYEQYF.

As for this clonotype: A read error is possible here, since a much larger clone lies one base away. V usage is TRBV6-4 and J usage is TRBJ2-7, with D perhaps matching TRBD2 (5 bases). V was cut by 6 bases and J by 9 bases, with 21 bases left in between. The length of the CDR3 is 14 residues. Germline CDR1 and CDR2: MRHNA and SNTAGT. The CDR3 sequence: CASRQRRPPSTQYF. CDR3 DNA: TGTGCCAGCAGACAGAGGAGGCCCCCTTCGACGCAGTACTTC.

In this sample, this clonotype turned up a few times. This may come from a read error, since a much larger clone is one base off. V gene TRBV20-1 combines with J gene TRBJ2-1, with a possible D match to TRBD1 (6 bases). V shed 3 bases and J shed 12 bases, with 18 bases lying between them. Looked up from germline, CDR1 is DFQATT and CDR2 is SNEGSKA (reference sequence). The CDR3 is 13 amino acids. The CDR3 protein is CSARETGPRAQFF. DNA of the CDR3: TGCAGTGCTAGGGAAACAGGGCCGCGGGCGCAGTTCTTC.

This clonotype was seen a handful of times. A much bigger clone sits one base away, suggesting this may be a read error. The J gene is TRBJ2-5, the V gene TRBV7-8; the match to TRBD2 covers 10 bases. The CDR3 sequence is 15 residues long. The V gene's germline CDR1 is SGHVS and CDR2 FQNEAQ. The CDR3 sequence is CASSLERGGRETQHF. As DNA, the CDR3 is TGTGCCAGCAGCTTAGAGCGGGGGGGCCGAGAGACCCAGCACTTC.

V is TRBV20-1 and J is TRBJ2-3; 11 positions match TRBD1. J was trimmed by 4 bases and V by 4 bases; bases with no gene match: 4. This CDR3 comprises 14 residues. Germline CDR1 and CDR2: DFQATT and SNEGSKA (reference sequence). This CDR3 is CSAIGTGGADTQYF. CDR3 sequence (DNA): TGCAGTGCTATTGGGACAGGGGGGGCAGATACGCAGTATTTT.

On this clonotype: Relative to the germline gene, one junction end is altered; a read error may explain this. This chain uses TRBV6-6 with TRBJ2-3; D remains unclear. The germline V gene has CDR1 MNHNY and CDR2 SVGAGI (reference sequence). The CDR3 sequence is 11 residues long. Written as DNA, the CDR3 is TGTGCCGGCAGTCCCACAGATACGCAGTATTTT. As protein: CAGSPTDTQYF.

This clonotype was counted at least ten times. The rearrangement uses TRBV4-1 and TRBJ2-7; D might be TRBD1 (6 bases). Germline CDR1 reads MGHRA; CDR2 reads YSYEKL. Deletions cut 0 bases from V and 3 bases from J, with 12 bases between. The CDR3 is 15 amino acids. This CDR3 reads CASSQDRGQIYEQYF. The CDR3 nucleotides read TGCGCCAGCAGCCAAGATCGGGGACAAATCTACGAGCAGTACTTC.

This clonotype was seen only once. The gene calls are TRBV19 and TRBJ1-1, with 7 bases lining up with TRBD1. Germline V lookup: CDR1 LNHDA, CDR2 SQIVND (reference sequence). The CDR3 has 13 residues. With V trimmed by 8 bases and J by 1 base, 4 bases remained unmatched. The CDR3 coding sequence is TGTGCCAGTGCCGGGACAGCGAACACTGAAGCTTTCTTT. Residues: CASAGTANTEAFF. Variable domain in full (rest from reference TRBV19 and TRBJ1-1): DGGITQSPKYLFRKEGQNVTLSCEQNLNHDAMYWYRQDPGQGLRLIYYSQIVNDFQKGDIAEGYSVSREKKESFPLTVTSAQKNPTAFYLCASAGTANTEAFFGQGTRLTVV.

The sample holds many counts of this clonotype. The chain couples TRBV12-3 or TRBV12-4 to TRBJ2-5; D is possibly TRBD2 (6 bases). V lost 2 bases and J lost 4, with 11 bases in between. The length of the CDR3 is 14 residues. This chain's CDR3 is CASSLSRGGETQYF. The CDR3 nucleotides are TGTGCCAGCAGTTTATCGCGGGGAGGAGAGACCCAGTACTTC.

This clonotype was counted ten times or more. V usage is TRBV12-3 or TRBV12-4 and J usage is TRBJ2-3, with D unresolved. Trimming stripped 3 bases from V and 4 bases from J, with 5 bases between. CDR3 length: 12 amino acids. The CDR3 spells CASSFWADTQYF. DNA of the CDR3: TGTGCCAGCAGTTTTTGGGCAGATACGCAGTATTTT.

The sample holds many counts of this clonotype. The chain combines TRBV7-2 with TRBJ1-2; D not resolved. The CDR3 has 17 amino acids. Germline V CDR1 and CDR2: SGHTA, FQGNSA. Trimming cost V 6 bases and J 2 bases, with 22 bases left between them. CDR3 amino acids: CASSWGSAWVMNYGYTF. The CDR3 coding sequence is TGTGCCAGCAGTTGGGGATCGGCTTGGGTGATGAACTATGGCTACACCTTC.

This clonotype was observed a few times. The V gene is TRBV6-1, the J gene TRBJ2-7; the D gene is possibly TRBD1 (6 bases). Trimming pared 2 bases from V and 3 bases from J, leaving 14 bases between. Germline values: CDR1 MNHNS, CDR2 SASEGT. The CDR3 is made up of 15 amino acids. CDR3: CASSELQGRNYEQYF. For the CDR3, the DNA is TGTGCCAGCAGTGAATTGCAGGGGCGCAACTACGAGCAGTACTTC.